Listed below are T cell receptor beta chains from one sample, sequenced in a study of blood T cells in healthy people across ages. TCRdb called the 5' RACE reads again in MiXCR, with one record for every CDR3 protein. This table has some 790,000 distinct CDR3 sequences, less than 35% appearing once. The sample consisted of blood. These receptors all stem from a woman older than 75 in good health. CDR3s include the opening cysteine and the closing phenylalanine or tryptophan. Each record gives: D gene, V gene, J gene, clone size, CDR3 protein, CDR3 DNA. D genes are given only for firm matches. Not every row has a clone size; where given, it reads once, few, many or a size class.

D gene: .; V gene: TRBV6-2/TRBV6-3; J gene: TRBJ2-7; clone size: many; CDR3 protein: CASSLSDPVYDEQYF; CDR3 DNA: TGTGCCAGCAGTTTGTCTGACCCCGTCTACGACGAGCAGTACTTC
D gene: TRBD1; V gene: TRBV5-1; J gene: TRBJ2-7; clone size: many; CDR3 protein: CASRTGTGLSEQYF; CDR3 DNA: TGCGCCAGCAGAACCGGGACAGGGCTCTCCGAGCAGTACTTC
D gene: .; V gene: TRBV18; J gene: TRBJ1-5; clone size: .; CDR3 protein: CASSSQGGGNQPQHF; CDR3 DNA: TGTGCCAGCTCGTCGCAGGGTGGAGGCAATCAGCCCCAGCATTTT
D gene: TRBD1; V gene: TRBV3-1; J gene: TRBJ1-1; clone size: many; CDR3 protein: CASSQDGTGYTEAFF; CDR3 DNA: TGTGCCAGCAGCCAGGATGGGACAGGGTACACTGAAGCTTTCTTT
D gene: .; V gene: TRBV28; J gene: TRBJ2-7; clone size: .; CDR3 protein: CASSLHREQYF; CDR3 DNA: TGTGCCAGCAGTCTACACCGAGAGCAGTACTTC
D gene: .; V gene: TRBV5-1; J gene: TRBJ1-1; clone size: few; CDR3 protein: CASSSGPLTEGFF; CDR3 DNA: TGCGCCAGCAGCTCGGGACCTCTCACTGAAGGTTTCTTT
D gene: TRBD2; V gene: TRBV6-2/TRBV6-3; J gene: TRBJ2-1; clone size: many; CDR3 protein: CASSYPSGGLMDEQFF; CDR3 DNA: TGTGCCAGCAGTTACCCTAGCGGGGGTCTTATGGATGAGCAGTTCTTC
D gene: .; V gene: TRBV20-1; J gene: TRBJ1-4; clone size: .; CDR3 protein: CSAPEGRGEKLFF; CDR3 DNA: TGCAGTGCTCCTGAGGGGCGGGGGGAAAAACTGTTTTTT
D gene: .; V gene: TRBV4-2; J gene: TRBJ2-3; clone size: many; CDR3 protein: CASSHARRADTQYF; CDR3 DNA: TGTGCCAGCAGCCATGCGAGAAGGGCAGATACGCAGTATTTT
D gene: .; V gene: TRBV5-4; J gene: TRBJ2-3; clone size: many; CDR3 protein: CASSLLQVTDTQYF; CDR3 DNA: TGTGCCAGCAGCTTGCTACAGGTCACAGATACGCAGTATTTT
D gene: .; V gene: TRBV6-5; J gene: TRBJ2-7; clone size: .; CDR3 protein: CASSYSRGSGEQYF; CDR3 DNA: TGTGCCAGCAGTTACTCGCGGGGATCGGGGGAGCAGTACTTC
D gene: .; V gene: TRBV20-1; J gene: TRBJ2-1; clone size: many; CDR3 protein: CSASFGEIWNEQFF; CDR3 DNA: TGCAGTGCCAGTTTTGGGGAAATCTGGAATGAGCAGTTCTTC
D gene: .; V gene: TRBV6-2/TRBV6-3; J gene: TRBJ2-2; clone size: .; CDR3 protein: CASFSWTANTGELFF; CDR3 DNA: TGTGCCAGTTTTTCCTGGACTGCGAACACCGGGGAGCTGTTTTTT
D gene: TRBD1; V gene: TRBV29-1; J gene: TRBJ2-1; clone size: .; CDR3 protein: CSVVPQGVYNEQFF; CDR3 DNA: TGCAGCGTTGTCCCCCAGGGGGTCTACAATGAGCAGTTCTTC
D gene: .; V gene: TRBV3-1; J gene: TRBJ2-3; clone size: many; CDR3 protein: CASSHGRSTDTQYF; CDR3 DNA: TGTGCCAGCAGCCATGGACGGAGCACAGATACGCAGTATTTT
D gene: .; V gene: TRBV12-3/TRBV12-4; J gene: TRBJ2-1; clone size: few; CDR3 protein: CASSSLKSYNEQFF; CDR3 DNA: TGTGCCAGCAGTTCCCTTAAGAGTTACAATGAGCAGTTCTTC